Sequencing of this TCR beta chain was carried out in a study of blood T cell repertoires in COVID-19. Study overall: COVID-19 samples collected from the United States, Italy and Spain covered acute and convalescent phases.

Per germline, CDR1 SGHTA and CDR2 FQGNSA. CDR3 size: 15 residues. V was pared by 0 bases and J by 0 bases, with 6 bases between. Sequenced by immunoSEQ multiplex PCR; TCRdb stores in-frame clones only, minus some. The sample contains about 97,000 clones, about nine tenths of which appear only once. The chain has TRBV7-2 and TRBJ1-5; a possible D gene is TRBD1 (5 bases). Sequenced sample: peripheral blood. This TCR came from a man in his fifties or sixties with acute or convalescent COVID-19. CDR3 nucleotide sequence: TGTGCCAGCAGCTTAGCGGGACTTAGCAATCAGCCCCAGCATTTT. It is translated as CASSLAGLSNQPQHF.